This T cell receptor beta chain originates from a study of long-term antiretroviral therapy in people with HIV. Whole-study results and caveats: Upon ART, diversity increased but remained lower than transplant donor controls.

Until DNA extraction, the samples held between about 1-10 million cryopreserved PBMC. With respect to this clone: Its antigen is not known.

Sequencing used immunoSEQ v3.0 at survey level. This table comes from immunoSEQ multiplex PCR, and its TCRdb copy is limited to in-frame clones, with some not included. The data hold 45,000 to 50,000 clones, with around four fifths observed a single time. The CDR3 contains 17 residues. Looked up from germline, CDR1 is SEHNR and CDR2 is FQNEAQ (reference sequence). V gave up 0 bases and J gave up 10 bases; unmatched junction bases: 12. J is TRBJ2-1 and V is TRBV7-9, with 10 bases that match TRBD2. Specimen: unsorted PBMCs, collected 0.8 years after starting antiretroviral therapy. The sequence was obtained from a woman under 30 with HIV. CDR3 DNA: TGTGCCAGCAGCTTAGCGGTGTCTAGCGGGAGTCAAATAGAGCAGTTCTTC. Its translation: CASSLAVSSGSQIEQFF.